This TCR beta chain appears in the sequencing data of a study of blood T cells in healthy people across ages. Study-wide results and limits: Percentage of naive T cells showed a strong correlation with TCR beta diversity. Greater diversity and more naive CD4+ cells were seen in long-lived donors than in aged donors.

Combining a sample-barcoded 5' primer with a J-beta primer mix, a second PCR ran for roughly 7 to 12 cycles. Every individual sample yielded 3 million or more paired-end reads (each containing CDR3). A single record per CDR3 protein comes from TCRdb applying MiXCR to the 5' RACE reads. The sample lists approximately 1,000,000 distinct CDR3 sequences, 45% occurring once. Regarding this clonotype: The antigen is unknown.

Trimming removed 8 bases from V and 1 base from J; junction bases left unmatched: 5. CDR1 SGHAT and CDR2 FQNNGV come from the germline V gene. CDR3 length equals 14 residues. Sequenced input: blood. This chain uses TRBV11-2 with TRBJ2-3, with 8 bases identical to TRBD1. The TCR sequence derives from a woman aged 55-70 years in good health. This CDR3 is CASRRTGRTDTQYF. The DNA for the CDR3 is TGTGCCAGCCGAAGGACAGGGCGCACAGATACGCAGTATTTT.